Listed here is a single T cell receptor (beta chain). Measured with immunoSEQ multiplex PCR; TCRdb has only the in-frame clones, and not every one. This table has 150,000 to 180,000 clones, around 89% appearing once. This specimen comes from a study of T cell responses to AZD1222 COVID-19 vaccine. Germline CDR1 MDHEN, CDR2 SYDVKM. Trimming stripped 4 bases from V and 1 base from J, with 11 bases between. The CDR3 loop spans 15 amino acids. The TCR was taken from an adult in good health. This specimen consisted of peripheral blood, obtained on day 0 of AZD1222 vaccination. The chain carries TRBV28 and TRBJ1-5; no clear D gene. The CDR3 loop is CASSYAGVSNQPQHF. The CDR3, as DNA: TGTGCCAGCAGTTATGCGGGCGTGAGCAATCAGCCCCAGCATTTT.